These 15 T cell receptor beta chains came from one sample sequenced in a study of shared clonotypes between healthy human individuals. Some clones are missing from TCRdb's copy, which holds only in-frame ones; the method was immunoSEQ multiplex PCR. The sample lists 2,500,000 or so clones, 93% occurring once. Sequences were obtained from naive CD4+ T cells from PBMCs. Subset denoted: CD45RA+ positively selected. All receptors derive from a man between 18 and 29 years old in good health. Some clones in this sample may be carry-over from other donors' samples.

About this clone itself: Other DNA sequences in the same sample also yield this CDR3. The rearrangement links TRBV18 to TRBJ2-2; no clear D gene. The CDR3 loop spans 11 amino acids. CDR1 is KGHSH and CDR2 is LQKENI in the germline V gene. With 4 bases removed from V and 5 bases from J, the gap between germline ends came to 2 bases. The CDR3 here is CASSLTGELFF. CDR3 sequence (DNA): TGTGCCAGCTCACTGACCGGGGAGCTGTTTTTT.

This clone was observed a single time. The J gene is TRBJ2-3, the V gene TRBV18; 11 bases map to TRBD2. CDR1 and CDR2 from the germline V gene are KGHSH and LQKENI. The V gene end was trimmed by 2 bases and the J gene end by 6 bases; junction bases not matched to a gene: 1. The CDR3 loop spans 14 amino acids. The CDR3 bases are TGTGCCAGCTCACCAGGGACTAGCGGTGATACGCAGTATTTT. It encodes CASSPGTSGDTQYF.

V and J are TRBV7-9 and TRBJ1-2, with no clear D. This CDR3 is built from 15 residues. Germline V gene sequence: CDR1 SEHNR, CDR2 FQNEAQ (reference sequence). Trimming took 5 bases from V and 1 from J, leaving 14 bases between them. CDR3 nucleotides: TGTGCCAGCAGCCCTACGGCGGGTTATAACTATGGCTACACCTTC. Protein: CASSPTAGYNYGYTF. Based on the CDR3 plus reference TRBV7-9 and TRBJ1-2, the full variable domain is DTGVSQNPRHKITKRGQNVTFRCDPISEHNRLYWYRQTLGQGPEFLTYFQNEAQLEKSRLLSDRFSAERPKGSFSTLEIQRTEQGDSAMYLCASSPTAGYNYGYTFGSGTRLTVV.

As regards this clone: Different DNA sequences within this sample yield the same CDR3. This chain uses TRBV9 with TRBJ1-1, with no clear D. The germline V gene encodes CDR1 SGDLS and CDR2 YYNGEE. There are 15 residues in the CDR3. Trimming pared 0 bases from V and 0 bases from J, leaving 9 bases between. This CDR3 is CASSVVGDLNTEAFF. CDR3 DNA: TGTGCCAGCAGCGTAGTTGGGGATTTGAACACTGAAGCTTTCTTT.

The chain uses TRBV6-4 and TRBJ1-3; maybe TRBD1 (6 bases). CDR1 is MRHNA and CDR2 is SNTAGT in the germline V gene. V dropped 6 bases and J dropped 0 bases, with 9 bases sitting between them. The CDR3 length is 14 residues. CDR3: CASRDRRSGNTIYF. CDR3 sequence (DNA): TGTGCCAGCAGAGACAGGCGCTCTGGAAACACCATATATTTT.

The chain employs TRBV27 and TRBJ2-1; 9 bases map to TRBD2. The CDR3 sequence is 16 residues long. Germline lookup yields CDR1 MNHEY and CDR2 SMNVEV (reference sequence). Germline trimming cut 4 bases from V and 6 bases from J; bases unmatched to any gene: 10. CDR3 in DNA: TGTGCCAGCAGTTCTATGACTAGCGGTTTCTCCAATGAGCAGTTCTTC. Translating gives CASSSMTSGFSNEQFF.

This sequence joins TRBV13 and TRBJ2-5, with 8 bases fitting TRBD2. Germline-derived CDR1 and CDR2 are PRHDT and FYEKMQ (reference sequence). CDR3 length equals 17 residues. Trimming at V came to 4 bases and at J to 1 base, leaving 11 bases not matched to a gene. The CDR3 coding sequence is TGTGCCAGCAGCTCCTGGGGCCTAGCGGGTATCCAAGAGACCCAGTACTTC. Translating gives CASSSWGLAGIQETQYF.

The rearrangement uses TRBV7-2 and TRBJ2-1; 12 bases fit TRBD2. CDR1 is SGHTA, CDR2 FQGNSA, per germline. J was trimmed by 4 bases and V by 5 bases; bases with no gene match: 3. This CDR3 has 15 residues. CDR3 protein: CASSQTSGRYNEQFF. DNA for the CDR3: TGTGCCAGCAGCCAAACTAGCGGGAGGTACAATGAGCAGTTCTTC.

This rearrangement joins TRBV30 to TRBJ2-2; the match to TRBD2 covers 8 bases. CDR3 length: 13 amino acids. The germline V gene has CDR1 GTSNPN and CDR2 SVGIG (reference sequence). V was clipped by 5 bases and J by 6 bases; unmatched bases: 5. This CDR3 is CAWESGGAGELFF. Written as DNA, the CDR3 is TGTGCCTGGGAATCGGGGGGGGCCGGGGAGCTGTTTTTT. Combining the CDR3 with reference TRBV30 and TRBJ2-2 gives the whole variable domain SQTIHQWPATLVQPVGSPLSLECTVEGTSNPNLYWYRQAAGRGLQLLFYSVGIGQISSEVPQNLSASRPQDRQFILSSKKLLLSDSGFYLCAWESGGAGELFFGEGSRLTVL.

Points on this clone: The junction shows a germline mismatch at one end, possibly a read error. This sequence joins TRBV5-1 and TRBJ1-1, with TRBD1 identical over 7 bases. The germline gives CDR1 SGHRS, CDR2 YFSETQ. CDR3 size: 15 residues. The CDR3 DNA reads as TGTGCCAGCAGCGTCCGCAGGACAGGAAGAACTGAAGCTTTCTTT. Its translation: CASSVRRTGRTEAFF.

The chain joins TRBV5-4 to TRBJ2-1; 11 positions match TRBD2. The CDR3 contains 11 residues. Trimming took 5 bases from V and 15 from J; bases not matched to a gene: 4. Germline V gene sequence: CDR1 SGHNT, CDR2 YYREEE (reference sequence). The CDR3 sequence is CASSISGRVFF. In DNA form, the CDR3 reads TGTGCCAGCAGTATTAGCGGGAGGGTGTTCTTC.

CDR3 region: CASNKLAGDAYEQYF. As DNA, the CDR3 is TGTGCCAGCAATAAACTAGCGGGAGACGCCTACGAGCAGTACTTC. The chain links TRBV6-5 to TRBJ2-7; the match to TRBD2 covers 11 bases. This CDR3 comprises 15 residues. Germline loops: CDR1 MNHEY, CDR2 SVGAGI. The V and J ends lost 7 bases and 2 bases, in that order; junction bases with no gene match: 7.

This clone is a singleton in its sample. The chain uses TRBV29-1 and TRBJ2-3, with 8 bases aligning to TRBD1. The germline V gene has CDR1 SQVTM and CDR2 ANQGSEA. V was pared by 7 bases and J by 2 bases, with 5 bases of the junction left unmatched. The CDR3 has 13 amino acids. CDR3 DNA sequence: TGCAGCGCGACAGGGGCGAACACAGATACGCAGTATTTT. Translation gives CSATGANTDTQYF.

This chain joins TRBV10-3 and TRBJ1-5; 9 positions match TRBD1. The germline V gene has CDR1 ENHRY and CDR2 SYGVKD. Trimming cost V 10 bases and J 4 bases; bases outside gene matches: 14. The CDR3 extends over 16 amino acids. CDR3 protein: CASRDRALAPNQPQHF. For the CDR3, the DNA is TGTGCCAGCAGGGACAGGGCCCTGGCCCCAAATCAGCCCCAGCATTTT.

V is TRBV18 and J is TRBJ1-4, with D possibly TRBD1 on 5 matching bases. Germline V gene sequence: CDR1 KGHSH, CDR2 LQKENI. CDR3 size: 16 residues. V lost 5 bases and J 3 bases, leaving 16 bases between the germline ends. The CDR3 reads CASSNPGRAPNEKLFF. CDR3 in DNA: TGTGCCAGCTCAAACCCAGGGAGGGCCCCTAATGAAAAACTGTTTTTT.